Below, 18 T cell receptor beta chains from the same sample are listed, as sequenced in a study of tumor-infiltrating lymphocytes in primary liver carcinoma. Production of TCR beta cDNA used 500 ng total RNA together with a constant-region primer. The TCR beta library was amplified through three nested multiplex PCR rounds in a modified ARM-PCR procedure. Running 9 to 11 cycles apiece, the first two PCR rounds relied on TRBV1-TRBV30 forward primers together with a C-beta reverse primer. TCRdb re-derived calls from the multiplex PCR reads in MiXCR, one entry per CDR3 protein. The sample lists about 300,000 distinct CDR3 sequences; over 55% were seen once. Alongside blood RNA obtained from unsorted whole blood, germline DNA was also extracted. The sample taken for sequencing was peripheral blood. The receptor source for this set is a man aged 40-55 years with primary liver carcinoma and hepatitis B virus infection.

Regarding this clonotype: Possible read error: a much larger clone is one base away. The gene calls are TRBV6-2 or TRBV6-3 and TRBJ1-5, with a tentative D call TRBD1 (5 bases). This CDR3 contains 12 residues. The germline V gene encodes CDR1 MNHEY and CDR2 SVGEGT. V lost 6 bases and J 9 bases, leaving 12 bases between the germline ends. The CDR3 protein is CASRTRTWPQHF. CDR3 nucleotides: TGTGCCAGCAGGACCCGGACATGGCCCCAGCATTTT.

This clonotype was recorded many times. The chain joins TRBV6-1 to TRBJ1-5, with D unclear. V lost 6 bases, J lost 6 bases, and 15 bases lay in between. The CDR3 runs 14 residues. CDR1 MNHNS and CDR2 SASEGT come from the germline V gene. CDR3 region: CASSGTGRFQPQHF. The CDR3 bases are TGTGCCAGCAGCGGAACGGGGAGATTTCAGCCCCAGCATTTT.

This clonotype showed up just a few times. The chain couples TRBV5-4 to TRBJ1-1, with D hard to call. This CDR3 contains 14 residues. Trimming shortened V by 6 bases and J by 0 bases, and 12 bases separated the two germline ends. CDR1 is SGHNT, CDR2 YYREEE, per germline (reference sequence). The DNA of the CDR3 is TGTGCCAGCACCCGGGTGGACTTGAACACTGAAGCTTTCTTT. Translated: CASTRVDLNTEAFF.

The chain links TRBV6-1 to TRBJ2-7; D possibly matches TRBD1 or TRBD2 (5 bases each). V shed 3 bases and J shed 3 bases, with 12 bases lying between them. Germline V gives CDR1 MNHNS, CDR2 SASEGT. The CDR3 sequence is 14 residues long. CDR3 nucleotide sequence: TGTGCCAGCAGTGATAGGGACCGACTCTACGAGCAGTACTTC. Translating it yields CASSDRDRLYEQYF.

This chain connects TRBV7-9 to TRBJ2-1, with TRBD2 matching over 7 bases. Looked up from germline, CDR1 is SEHNR and CDR2 is FQNEAQ (reference sequence). V was clipped by 1 base and J by 5 bases; unmatched bases: 2. This CDR3 contains 14 residues. The CDR3 DNA follows: TGTGCCAGCAGCTTAGGCGGGAGCCACAATGAGCAGTTCTTC. Its translation is CASSLGGSHNEQFF.

Of note for this clonotype: The junction departs from the called germline gene at one end, perhaps through a read error. The genes are TRBV11-2 and TRBJ2-5; 8 positions match TRBD2. In germline, CDR1 is SGHAT, CDR2 FQNNGV. This CDR3 is built from 16 residues. The CDR3 loop is CASSLGLAGNRETQYF. The CDR3 bases are TGTGCCAGCAGTTTAGGACTAGCTGGAAACCGAGAGACCCAGTACTTC.

As concerns this clonotype: It may be a read error: a sequence one base away is much more abundant. The J gene is TRBJ2-2, the V gene TRBV6-9, with 11 bases aligning to TRBD1. V gave up 11 bases and J gave up 6 bases; unmatched junction bases: 8. Germline V lookup: CDR1 MNHGY, CDR2 SVAAGI. This CDR3 has 14 amino acids. CDR3 coding DNA: TGTGCCCAGGGGGGACAGGGGGACTCCGGGGAGCTGTTTTTT. Its translation is CAQGGQGDSGELFF.

Notes on this clonotype: Being one base from a much bigger clone, this may be a read error. This rearrangement joins TRBV6-6 to TRBJ1-2, with TRBD1 identical over 10 bases. The CDR3 runs to 14 residues. In germline, CDR1 is MNHNY, CDR2 SVGAGI (reference sequence). Trimming removed 7 bases from V and 5 bases from J; junction bases left unmatched: 7. The CDR3 region has the DNA TGTGCCAGCACCCCGGGACAGGGGAAATATGGCTACACCTTC. Encoded protein: CASTPGQGKYGYTF.

The chain combines TRBV23-1 with TRBJ2-7; TRBD1 agrees at 8 bases. TRBV23-1 is an ORF, and what it does is uncertain. This CDR3 comprises 15 residues. Trimming removed 2 bases from V and 7 bases from J; junction bases left unmatched: 10. Written as DNA, the CDR3 is TGCGCCAGCAGTCAACGGACAGGGCGACGGTGTGAGCAGTACTTC. Its protein is CASSQRTGRRCEQYF.

The CDR3 region has the DNA TGCGCAGTCCGGGGGGGTTCTAACTATGGCTACACCTTC. This codes for CAVRGGSNYGYTF. This rearrangement joins TRBV29-1 to TRBJ1-2; TRBD1 might be the D (5 bases). The CDR3 sequence is 13 residues long. Germline V CDR1 and CDR2: SQVTM, ANQGSEA.

V usage is TRBV29-1 and J usage is TRBJ2-5; D possibly corresponds to TRBD2 (6 bases). Trimming removed 6 bases at V and 6 bases at J, with 29 bases between. Germline V CDR1 and CDR2: SQVTM, ANQGSEA. The CDR3 covers 17 residues. CDR3 DNA: TGCAGCGTCCGTCTATGGGCTAGCGCGAGGCGGCAAAAGACCCAGTACTTC. Amino acid sequence: CSVRLWASARRQKTQYF.

Regarding this clonotype: The CDR3 end shows no conserved phenylalanine or tryptophan, and so a read error is likely. The limits of the CDR3 on the DNA are not certain, so only TCRdb's listed CDR3 is given. The gene calls are TRBV29-1 and TRBJ2-7; the table's D gene call, TRBD1, was not cross checked with the DNA. CDR1 and CDR2 (germline): SQVTM, ANQGSEA. The CDR3 totals 12 residues, both ends included. CDR3 sequence reads: CSVSGQGEVQYI.

Notes on this clonotype: Germline and junction disagree at one end, which may indicate a read error. The V and J genes are TRBV12-3 or TRBV12-4 and TRBJ2-3; possibly TRBD2 for D (6 bases). This CDR3 is built from 19 residues. The CDR3 DNA follows: TGTGCCAGCAGTCTGACCCTCGCATCGACTAGGTCTAGCACAGATATGCAGTATTTT. It yields the protein CASSLTLASTRSSTDMQYF.

On this clonotype itself: Its ends do not fully match the called genes, so a read error is possible. The V call is TRBV11-3, the J call TRBJ2-1, with D tentatively TRBD1 (6 bases). From germline, CDR1 is SGHNT and CDR2 YENEEA. The CDR3 runs to 13 residues. The CDR3 reads CASSPQGSNEKFF. The CDR3 nucleotides read TGTGCCAGCAGCCCACAGGGAAGCAATGAGAAGTTCTTC.

The genes are TRBV5-1 and TRBJ2-6; no clear D. CDR1 is SGHRS, CDR2 YFSETQ, per germline. This CDR3 spans 19 amino acids. The V and J ends lost 3 bases and 9 bases respectively, with 28 bases between them. In DNA form, the CDR3 reads TGCGCCAGCAGCTCCCGGAGTTCAGGCCTCCCCTCTGAGGACAACGTCCTGACTTTC. Protein: CASSSRSSGLPSEDNVLTF.

This clonotype was recorded at least ten times. The rearrangement joins TRBV12-3 or TRBV12-4 to TRBJ1-6; D perhaps matches TRBD1 (6 bases). The CDR3 runs to 15 residues. Trimming cost V 3 bases and J 7 bases, with 13 bases left between them. This chain's CDR3 is CASSLSGARNSPLHF. CDR3 nucleotide sequence: TGTGCCAGCAGTTTGTCGGGGGCCCGGAATTCACCCCTCCACTTT.

The genes are TRBV11-2 and TRBJ2-3; D remains unclear. Trimming shortened V by 9 bases and J by 6 bases, and 13 bases separated the two germline ends. Germline assignment: CDR1 SGHAT and CDR2 FQNNGV. There are 12 residues in the CDR3. The CDR3 DNA follows: TGTGCCAGGAGCCTAGTTGGGGATACGCAGTATTTT. This encodes CARSLVGDTQYF.

For this clonotype: This CDR3 fails to terminate in the conserved phenylalanine or tryptophan, so it likely reflects a read error. CDR3 DNA: TGCGCCAGCAGTTACTCCGGCCGGACCTCTAGCACAGGTACGCAGTATCTT. As protein: CASSYSGRTSSTGTQYL. The chain is built from TRBV6-5 and TRBJ2-3; either TRBD1 or TRBD2 may fit D (5 bases each). CDR1 and CDR2 (germline): MNHEY, SVGAGI. The CDR3 runs to 17 residues.